The 15 T cell receptor beta chains below come from one sample, sequenced in a study of radiation and T cells in renal cell carcinoma. The time point was: blood 4 weeks post-SBRT, at nephrectomy. Treatment meaning: 15 Gy SBRT to primary tumor, nephrectomy 4 weeks later. The repertoire was sequenced with immunoSEQ multiplex PCR; TCRdb's copy has only in-frame clones and lacks some. The sample contains about 62,000 clones, 65% to 80% of which appear only once. This sample comprised blood, obtained from a patient whose treatment included radiotherapy and nephrectomy. These receptors came from a man aged 55 to 70 with renal cell carcinoma.

This clone came up once. The V gene is TRBV6-5, the J gene TRBJ2-3; no reliable D call. The CDR3 is 15 amino acids. Between the trimmed V and J ends, which lost 2 bases and 4 bases, there was a span of 13 bases. CDR1 MNHEY and CDR2 SVGAGI come from the germline V gene. CDR3 region: CASSYGGYSPDTQYF. For the CDR3, the DNA is TGTGCCAGCAGTTACGGCGGATATAGTCCAGATACGCAGTATTTT.

V gene TRBV10-2 combines with J gene TRBJ2-7; 13 bases line up with TRBD2. CDR3 length: 14 residues. Germline values: CDR1 WSHSY, CDR2 SAAADI. The ends lost 6 bases at V and 6 bases at J; junction bases unmatched: 5. The DNA for the CDR3 is TGCGCCAGCAGAACTAGCGGGAGGGCCGGCGAGCAGTACGTC. Its protein product is CASRTSGRAGEQYV.

V gene TRBV7-8 combines with J gene TRBJ1-2; the match to TRBD1 covers 8 bases. Germline V gene lookup returns CDR1 SGHVS and CDR2 FQNEAQ. This CDR3 contains 16 residues. J was trimmed by 3 bases and V by 6 bases; bases with no gene match: 12. CDR3 loop: CASRRAARGLYYGYTF. DNA for the CDR3: TGTGCCAGCAGGAGGGCGGCCAGGGGGCTCTACTATGGCTACACCTTC.

J is TRBJ1-2 and V is TRBV5-1; D is possibly TRBD1 (5 bases). The CDR3 has 14 amino acids. Trimming pared 1 base from V and 7 bases from J, leaving 14 bases between. From germline, CDR1 is SGHRS and CDR2 YFSETQ. Written as DNA, the CDR3 is TGCGCCAGCAGCTTGAGAGAGGGGTTGGGTGGCTACACCTTC. Translated, it gives CASSLREGLGGYTF.

The chain uses TRBV6-6 and TRBJ1-2; TRBD1 is a possible D gene (5 bases). Trimming took off 5 bases at V and 2 bases at J, with 15 bases between the two ends. The CDR3 consists of 15 residues. CDR1 and CDR2 (germline): MNHNY, SVGAGI (reference sequence). This chain's CDR3 is CASSPGAGSNYGYTF. DNA for the CDR3: TGTGCCAGCAGTCCCGGGGCGGGCTCAAACTATGGCTACACCTTC.

V is TRBV4-3 and J is TRBJ2-3; 7 nucleotides align to TRBD2. CDR1 is LGHNA, CDR2 YSLEER, per germline. With 0 bases clipped from V and 5 bases from J, the junction kept 5 bases outside the gene matches. CDR3 size: 15 residues. CDR3 nucleotides: TGCGCCAGCAGCCAAGATTGGCGGGGGTTAGATACGCAGTATTTT. Translated: CASSQDWRGLDTQYF.

The V and J genes are TRBV7-2 and TRBJ2-2; tentatively, D is TRBD1 (7 bases). V lost 2 bases and J 5 bases, leaving 12 bases between the germline ends. The CDR3 runs 15 residues. Germline CDR1 is SGHTA and CDR2 is FQGNSA. DNA for the CDR3: TGTGCCAGCAGCTTACAGGGGGGAAGAACCGGGGAGCTGTTTTTT. Amino acid sequence: CASSLQGGRTGELFF.

The rearrangement joins TRBV7-2 to TRBJ1-1; D uncertain. CDR1 is SGHTA and CDR2 is FQGNSA in the germline V gene. Deletions cut 0 bases from V and 5 bases from J, with 16 bases between. This CDR3 is built from 16 residues. DNA of the CDR3: TGTGCCAGCAGCTTAGCGCCCCCCCGGCGAGGGACTGAAGCTTTCTTT. Residues: CASSLAPPRRGTEAFF.

The CDR3 here is CASSSGLAGVREQFF. The CDR3 DNA reads as TGCGCCAGCAGCTCCGGACTAGCGGGCGTGAGGGAGCAGTTCTTC. This chain links TRBV5-1 with TRBJ2-1, with 11 bases fitting TRBD2. This CDR3 is built from 15 residues. Germline CDR1 reads SGHRS; CDR2 reads YFSETQ. V dropped 3 bases and J dropped 10; count of bases not matched to a gene: 9.

This clone has only one observation. V and J are TRBV5-1 and TRBJ2-5, with TRBD2 identical over 10 bases. Looked up from germline, CDR1 is SGHRS and CDR2 is YFSETQ. The junction had 3 bases not matched to a gene; V was cut back by 2 bases and J by 2 bases. The CDR3 is made up of 15 amino acids. The chain's CDR3 is CASSLLAGRQETQYF. DNA of the CDR3: TGCGCCAGCAGCTTACTAGCGGGGCGGCAAGAGACCCAGTACTTC.

The chain links TRBV5-1 to TRBJ1-2, with unresolved D. V was clipped by 0 bases and J by 0 bases, with 9 bases between them. CDR1 and CDR2 from the germline V gene are SGHRS and YFSETQ. This CDR3 has 15 amino acids. CDR3 loop: CASSLGRDSNYGYTF. The CDR3 nucleotides are TGCGCCAGCAGCTTGGGAAGAGATTCTAACTATGGCTACACCTTC. Full variable domain (outside the CDR3, taken from reference TRBV5-1 and TRBJ1-2): KAGVTQTPRYLIKTRGQQVTLSCSPISGHRSVSWYQQTPGQGLQFLFEYFSETQRNKGNFPGRFSGRQFSNSRSEMNVSTLELGDSALYLCASSLGRDSNYGYTFGSGTRLTVV.

The sample holds one count of this clone. The chain recombines TRBV7-6 with TRBJ1-1; D not certain. V lost 1 base and J 0 bases, leaving 15 bases between the germline ends. The CDR3 has 17 amino acids. In germline, CDR1 is SGHVS, CDR2 FNYEAQ. The CDR3 loop reads CASSLVHLGLMNTEAFF. The CDR3 DNA reads TGTGCCAGCAGCTTAGTTCACCTAGGACTCATGAACACTGAAGCTTTCTTT. The whole variable domain, remainder taken from reference TRBV7-6 and TRBJ1-1, is GAGVSQSPRYKVTKRGQDVALRCDPISGHVSLYWYRQALGQGPEFLTYFNYEAQQDKSGLPNDRFSAERPEGSISTLTIQRTEQRDSAMYRCASSLVHLGLMNTEAFFGQGTRLTVV.

This clone was detected a few times. The rearrangement joins TRBV2 to TRBJ1-1; no clear D gene. The germline gives CDR1 SNHLY, CDR2 FYNNEI. V lost 9 bases to trimming and J lost 4 bases, with 18 bases between them. This CDR3 region has 14 residues. CDR3 sequence (DNA): TGTGCCAGGCGAGAACTTACGCCTTCCACTGAAGCTTTCTTT. It codes for CARRELTPSTEAFF.

The table lists this clone with a few counts. This chain links TRBV23-1 with TRBJ1-2, with D uncertain. TRBV23-1 is filed as an ORF, its function uncertain. The CDR3 totals 12 residues. The V and J ends lost 8 bases and 8 bases respectively, with 15 bases between them. The CDR3 is CASLRCPSGYTF. The CDR3, as DNA: TGCGCCAGCCTTAGATGCCCTTCGGGCTACACCTTC.

The J gene is TRBJ2-2, the V gene TRBV18, with D perhaps matching TRBD1 (5 bases). V lost 0 bases and J 2 bases, leaving 13 bases between the germline ends. The CDR3 spans 17 residues. The germline V gene has CDR1 KGHSH and CDR2 LQKENI. The CDR3 here is CASSPPWTQRNTGELFF. CDR3 sequence (DNA): TGTGCCAGCTCACCACCGTGGACACAGAGAAACACCGGGGAGCTGTTTTTT.